The TCR beta chain described here comes from a study of identical twins. General study findings and limits: While abundant cord blood beta clonotypes carried fewer insertions, memory repertoires showed no such pattern. Its conclusions, products of cross-sectional statistical analysis, did not come from following the same donors.

This clonotype was counted a few times. The antigen is not known. Through template switching, a universal primer site was introduced, and the cDNA contained unique molecular identifiers. One entry per CDR3 protein results from TCRdb running MiXCR on the 5' RACE reads. Counted here are some 730,000 distinct CDR3 sequences, 15% to 20% occurring once; the ten biggest clones make up roughly 14%. Healthy Caucasians provided all donations. This same sample was also part of a study on T cells expressing NK-cell markers.

Sequencing was carried out using PBMCs. The sequence was collected from a woman between 18 and 29 years old in good health.

The CDR3 sequence is CASSFYSSLNTEAFF. CDR3 bases: TGTGCCAGCAGTTTTTATTCCTCGTTAAACACTGAAGCTTTCTTT. This chain connects TRBV12-3 or TRBV12-4 to TRBJ1-1; the D is unclear. This CDR3 contains 15 residues. The V and J ends lost 3 bases and 2 bases respectively, with 13 bases between them.